These 8 T cell receptor beta chains were all obtained from the same sample, sequenced in a study of persistence of HIV-infected CD4 T cells (dated by TCRdb to the early 2020s). Antigens for these TCRs are unknown. The immunoSEQ hsTCRB assay version 4 in survey mode was used to sequence TCRbeta repertoires from genomic DNA. This is the immuneACCESS table as TCRdb keeps it, with only in-frame sequences that have V and J called. A part of the clones is gone; compared with another copy, unresolved V genes explain less than half, and the rest is unexplained. This sample comprises about 40,000 clones, approximately 88% of them detected only once. The ten largest clones represent under 1.5% of the sample. In light of the paper, this sample's treatment or condition label describes: suppressive antiretroviral therapy. As a nonspecific positive control representing the CD4+ T cell repertoire, cells were stimulated with anti-CD3/anti-CD28 magnetic beads. CD4+ T cells that responded were sorted based on upregulation of both CD40 ligand and CD69.

The specimen comprised CD4+ T cells sorted from PBMCs after 18-hour stimulation, sampled from a patient who received antiretroviral therapy. This specimen's cell subset or site label, per the study, means: CD40L+CD69+ CD4 T cells responding to anti-CD3/anti-CD28 beads, representing the overall repertoire. These TCRs come from an adult man with HIV who was CMV-seropositive.

The chain combines TRBV28 with TRBJ1-2, with D maybe TRBD1 (6 bases). From germline, CDR1 is MDHEN and CDR2 SYDVKM. Trimming removed 10 bases from V and 7 bases from J, with 25 bases in between. The CDR3 runs 15 residues. The CDR3 coding sequence is TGTGCCAACCGAGGGGGAAGTAGATCTATAACTGGCTACACCTTC. It specifies CANRGGSRSITGYTF.

The chain couples TRBV7-6 to TRBJ2-7; the match to TRBD2 covers 7 bases. This CDR3 is 15 amino acids long. With 0 bases clipped from V and 0 bases from J, the junction kept 2 bases outside the gene matches. In germline, CDR1 is SGHVS, CDR2 FNYEAQ. The CDR3 DNA follows: TGTGCCAGCAGCTTAGCCGGCGGGAGCTCCTACGAGCAGTACTTC. Translation gives CASSLAGGSSYEQYF.

The chain couples TRBV5-6 to TRBJ1-2; possibly TRBD1 for D (5 bases). Per germline, CDR1 SGHDT and CDR2 YYEEEE. This CDR3 has 16 amino acids. The V end lost 4 bases, the J end lost 3 bases, and 19 bases lay between the germline ends. The CDR3, as DNA: TGTGCCAGCAGCCTGTGGGACTCCGGCTCCCACTATGGCTACACCTTC. Protein product: CASSLWDSGSHYGYTF.

The V call is TRBV27, the J call TRBJ2-5; 13 bases line up with TRBD2. Germline V CDR1 and CDR2: MNHEY, SMNVEV (reference sequence). This CDR3 has 19 residues. V gave up 0 bases and J gave up 4 bases; unmatched junction bases: 11. The chain's CDR3 is CASSLSFLTSGRVVETQYF. The CDR3 bases are TGTGCCAGCAGTTTATCGTTTCTCACTAGCGGGAGGGTGGTAGAGACCCAGTACTTC.

V usage is TRBV25-1 and J usage is TRBJ2-5; 7 bases are a match to TRBD2. With 2 bases clipped from V and 4 bases from J, the junction kept 13 bases outside the gene matches. The length of the CDR3 is 17 residues. Germline V gives CDR1 MGHDK, CDR2 SYGVNS. CDR3 DNA sequence: TGTGCCAGCAGTGAACGTTTCGGGGGGACCTCTGCAGAGACCCAGTACTTC. It is translated as CASSERFGGTSAETQYF.

This chain joins TRBV30 and TRBJ2-5; a weak D match, TRBD1 (6 bases). The germline gives CDR1 GTSNPN, CDR2 SVGIG (reference sequence). V lost 0 bases and J lost 4, with 12 bases in between. This CDR3 has 14 residues. In nucleotides, the CDR3 is TGTGCCTGGAGTGTTCGGACAGCTCGAGAGACCCAGTACTTC. Translating gives CAWSVRTARETQYF.

About this clone itself: A junction boundary mismatches the germline segment, possibly from a read error. The chain links TRBV5-1 to TRBJ2-1; TRBD2 matches at 9 bases. The CDR3 sequence is 17 residues long. Germline V gene sequence: CDR1 SGHRS, CDR2 YFSETQ. The CDR3 loop reads CARSLGGASGAYNEQFF. As DNA, the CDR3 is TGCGCCCGCAGCTTGGGGGGGGCTAGCGGGGCCTACAATGAGCAGTTCTTC.

V usage is TRBV18 and J usage is TRBJ2-7; D gene ambiguous. V was trimmed by 3 bases and J by 1 base, leaving 7 bases between them. This CDR3 contains 13 residues. The germline V gene encodes CDR1 KGHSH and CDR2 LQKENI. The CDR3 DNA reads TGTGCCAGCTCACCTGGATTTTCCTACGAGCAGTACTTC. Residues: CASSPGFSYEQYF.